A single TCR beta chain is shown here with its context. Its specific antigen is unknown. No per-base quality is available; no much larger clone lies one base away. For CDR1 and CDR2, the germline V gene lists SGHNT and YENEEA. The germline V and J ends show losses of 3 bases and 4 bases respectively, and no gene match explains 7 bases of the junction. The CDR3 measures 15 amino acids from cysteine to phenylalanine. Only CDR3 DNA is held: 45 bases, read in frame from base 1. Libraries were constructed by the immunoSEQ multiplex PCR assay. TCRdb holds this immuneACCESS table with in-frame rearrangements only. Some clones are missing; in checked studies, unresolved V genes explain under half, and the rest has no known cause. This sample lists under 40,000 clones; roughly 86% were detected once. The ten biggest clones cover approximately 1.5% of the sample. This sample is part of a study of preoperative IRX-2 immunotherapy in early breast cancer (dated by TCRdb to the late 2010s).

The treatment or condition tag for this specimen amounts to: preoperative locoregional IRX-2 cytokine immunotherapy. The samples were obtained from a phase Ib study that tested preoperative, locoregional IRX-2 cytokine immunotherapy designed to prime immune responses. Before surgery, IRX-2 was given to the donors, who were patients with early-stage breast cancer. The receptor was isolated from a human donor with breast cancer. The chain employs TRBV11-3 and TRBJ1-2; TRBD1 fits 8 bases in the junction. The sample was tumor tissue, taken after IRX-2 immunotherapy. The CDR3 region has the sequence CASSLVQGVGYGYTF. DNA sequence: TGTGCCAGCAGCTTGGTACAGGGGGTTGGCTATGGCTACACCTTC. The variable domain in full, with residues beyond the CDR3 obtained from the reference TRBV11-3 and TRBJ1-2 genes, is EAGVVQSPRYKIIEKKQPVAFWCNPISGHNTLYWYLQNLGQGPELLIRYENEEAVDDSQLPKDRFSAERLKGVDSTLKIQPAELGDSAVYLCASSLVQGVGYGYTFGSGTRLTVV.